This TCR beta chain was identified in a study of blood T cell repertoires in COVID-19. Germline assignment: CDR1 SGHRS and CDR2 YFSETQ. This CDR3 is built from 15 residues. Trimming took 0 bases from V and 5 from J, leaving 12 bases between them. TCRdb's copy holds only in-frame clones and misses some; the assay was immunoSEQ multiplex PCR. This sample has 85,000 to 130,000 clones; about 79% occur once, and the top ten carry approximately 6.2%. The clonotype comes from a man older than 75 with COVID-19, enrolled during active disease. The rearrangement joins TRBV5-1 to TRBJ2-1; D gene uncertain. The source material was peripheral blood. As DNA, the CDR3 is TGCGCCAGCAGCTTGGTACCCGAGGCGAACAATGAGCAGTTCTTC. Translation: CASSLVPEANNEQFF.